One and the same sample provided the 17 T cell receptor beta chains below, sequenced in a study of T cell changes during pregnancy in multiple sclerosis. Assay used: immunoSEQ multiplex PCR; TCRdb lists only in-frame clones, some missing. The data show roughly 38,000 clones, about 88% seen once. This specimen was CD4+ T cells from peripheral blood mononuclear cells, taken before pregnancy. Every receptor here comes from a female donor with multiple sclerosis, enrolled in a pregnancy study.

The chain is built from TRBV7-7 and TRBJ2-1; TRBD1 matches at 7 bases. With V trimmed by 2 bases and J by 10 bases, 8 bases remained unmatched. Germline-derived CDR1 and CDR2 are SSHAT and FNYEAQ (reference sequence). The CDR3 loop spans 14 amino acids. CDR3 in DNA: TGTGCCAGCAGCTTAAAGACAGGGATGAGAGAGCAGTTCTTC. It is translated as CASSLKTGMREQFF.

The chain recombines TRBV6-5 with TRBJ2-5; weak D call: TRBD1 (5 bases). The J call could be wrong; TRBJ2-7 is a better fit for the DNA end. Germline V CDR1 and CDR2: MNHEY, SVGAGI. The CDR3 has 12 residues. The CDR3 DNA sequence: TGTGCCACCGAGGACACCTACTACGAGCAGTACTTC. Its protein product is CATEDTYYEQYF.

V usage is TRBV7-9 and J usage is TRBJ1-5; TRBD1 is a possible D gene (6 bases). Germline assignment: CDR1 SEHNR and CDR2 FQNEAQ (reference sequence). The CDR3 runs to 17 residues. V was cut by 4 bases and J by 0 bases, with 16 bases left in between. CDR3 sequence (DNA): TGTGCCAGCAGCTCGGGCAGGGGTGGAGGTAGCAATCAGCCCCAGCATTTT. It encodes CASSSGRGGGSNQPQHF.

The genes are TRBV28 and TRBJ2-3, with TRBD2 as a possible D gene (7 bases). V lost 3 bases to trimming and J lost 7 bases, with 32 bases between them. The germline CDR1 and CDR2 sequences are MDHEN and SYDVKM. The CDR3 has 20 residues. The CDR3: CASSFAGAPPTSDLSHTQYF. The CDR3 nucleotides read TGTGCCAGCAGTTTTGCGGGGGCTCCCCCCACTAGCGACCTGTCCCATACGCAGTATTTT.

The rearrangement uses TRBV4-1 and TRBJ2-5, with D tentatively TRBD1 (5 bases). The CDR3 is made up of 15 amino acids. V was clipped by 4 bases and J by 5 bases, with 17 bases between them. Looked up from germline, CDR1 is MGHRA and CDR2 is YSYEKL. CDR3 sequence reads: CASSPLPRVGETQYF. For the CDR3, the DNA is TGCGCCAGCAGCCCGTTGCCCAGGGTCGGGGAGACCCAGTACTTC.

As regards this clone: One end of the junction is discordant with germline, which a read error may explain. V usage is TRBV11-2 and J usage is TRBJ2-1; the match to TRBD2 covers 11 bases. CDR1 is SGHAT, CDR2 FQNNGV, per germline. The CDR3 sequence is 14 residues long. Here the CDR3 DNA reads TGTGCCAGCAGTTTAGCGGGAGGGGACAGTGAGCAGTTCTTC. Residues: CASSLAGGDSEQFF.

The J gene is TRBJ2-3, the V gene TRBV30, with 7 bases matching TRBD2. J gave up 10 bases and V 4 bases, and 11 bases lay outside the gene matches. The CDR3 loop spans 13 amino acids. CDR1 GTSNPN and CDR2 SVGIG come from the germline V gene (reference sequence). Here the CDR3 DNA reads TGTGCCTGGACCTCCTCGGGAGGTGATGCGCAGTATTTT. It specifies CAWTSSGGDAQYF.

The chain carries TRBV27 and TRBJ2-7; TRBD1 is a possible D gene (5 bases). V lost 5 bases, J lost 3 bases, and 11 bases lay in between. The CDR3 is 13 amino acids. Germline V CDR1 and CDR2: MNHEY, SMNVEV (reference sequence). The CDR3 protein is CASSNPDSYEQYF. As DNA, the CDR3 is TGTGCCAGCAGTAACCCAGACAGCTACGAGCAGTACTTC.

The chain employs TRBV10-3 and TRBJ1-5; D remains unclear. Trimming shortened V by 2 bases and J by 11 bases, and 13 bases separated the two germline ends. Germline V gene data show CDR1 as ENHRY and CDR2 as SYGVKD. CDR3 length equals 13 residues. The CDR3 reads CAISEPPRLAQHF. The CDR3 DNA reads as TGTGCCATCAGTGAGCCCCCGAGGTTGGCCCAGCATTTT.

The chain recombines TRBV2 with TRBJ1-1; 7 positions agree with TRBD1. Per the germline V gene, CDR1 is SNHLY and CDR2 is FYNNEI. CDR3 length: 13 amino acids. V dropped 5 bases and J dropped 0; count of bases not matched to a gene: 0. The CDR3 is CASSQGVNTEAFF. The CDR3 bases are TGTGCCAGCAGTCAGGGGGTGAACACTGAAGCTTTCTTT.

The chain's CDR3 is CASRSLAGQETQYF. The CDR3 nucleotides read TGTGCCAGCAGGTCGCTAGCGGGGCAAGAGACCCAGTACTTC. J is TRBJ2-5 and V is TRBV7-9; 9 bases agree with TRBD2. CDR1 is SEHNR, CDR2 FQNEAQ, per germline (reference sequence). With V trimmed by 6 bases and J by 2 bases, 4 bases remained unmatched. CDR3 size: 14 residues. Together with reference TRBV7-9 and TRBJ2-5, the CDR3 gives the full variable domain: DTGVSQNPRHKITKRGQNVTFRCDPISEHNRLYWYRQTLGQGPEFLTYFQNEAQLEKSRLLSDRFSAERPKGSFSTLEIQRTEQGDSAMYLCASRSLAGQETQYFGPGTRLLVL.

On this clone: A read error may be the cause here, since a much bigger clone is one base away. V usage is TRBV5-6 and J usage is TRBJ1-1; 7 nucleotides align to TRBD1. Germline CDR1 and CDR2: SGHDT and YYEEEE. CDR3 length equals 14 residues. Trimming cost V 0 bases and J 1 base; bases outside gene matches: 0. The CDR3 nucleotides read TGTGCCAGCAGCTTGGACAGGGGGAACACTGAAGCTTTCTTT. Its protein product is CASSLDRGNTEAFF.

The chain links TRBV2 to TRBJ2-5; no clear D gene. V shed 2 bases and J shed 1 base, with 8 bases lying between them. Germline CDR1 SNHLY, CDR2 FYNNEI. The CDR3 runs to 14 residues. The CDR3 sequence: CASSEFPIQETQYF. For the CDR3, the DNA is TGTGCCAGCAGTGAATTTCCCATCCAAGAGACCCAGTACTTC. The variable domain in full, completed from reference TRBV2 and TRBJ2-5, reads EPEVTQTPSHQVTQMGQEVILRCVPISNHLYFYWYRQILGQKVEFLVSFYNNEISEKSEIFDDQFSVERPDGSNFTLKIRSTKLEDSAMYFCASSEFPIQETQYFGPGTRLLVL.

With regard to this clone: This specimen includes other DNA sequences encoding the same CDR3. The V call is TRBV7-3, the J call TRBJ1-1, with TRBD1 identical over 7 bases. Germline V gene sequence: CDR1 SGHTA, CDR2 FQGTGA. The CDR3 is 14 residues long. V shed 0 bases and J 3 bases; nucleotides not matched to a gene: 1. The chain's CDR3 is CASSLTGGDTEAFF. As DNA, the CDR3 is TGTGCCAGCAGCTTAACAGGGGGCGACACTGAAGCTTTCTTT.

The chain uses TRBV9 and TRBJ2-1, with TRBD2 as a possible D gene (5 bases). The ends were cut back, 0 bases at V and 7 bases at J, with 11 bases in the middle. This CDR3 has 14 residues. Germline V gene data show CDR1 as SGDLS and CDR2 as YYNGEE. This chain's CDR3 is CASSVEVTKNEQFF. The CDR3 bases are TGTGCCAGCAGCGTAGAGGTGACTAAAAATGAGCAGTTCTTC.

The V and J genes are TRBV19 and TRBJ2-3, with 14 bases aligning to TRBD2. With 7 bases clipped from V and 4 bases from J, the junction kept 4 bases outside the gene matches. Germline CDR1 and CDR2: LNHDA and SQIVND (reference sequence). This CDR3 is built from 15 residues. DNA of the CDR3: TGTGCCAGTACCCTGACTAGCGGGAGGGCAGATACGCAGTATTTT. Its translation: CASTLTSGRADTQYF.

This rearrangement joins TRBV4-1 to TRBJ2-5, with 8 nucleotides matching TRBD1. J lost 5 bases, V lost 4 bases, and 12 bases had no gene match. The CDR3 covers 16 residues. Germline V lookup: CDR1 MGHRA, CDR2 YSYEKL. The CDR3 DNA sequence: TGCGCCAGCAGCCCCGGGACAGGCGGCCCGTGGGAGACCCAGTACTTC. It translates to CASSPGTGGPWETQYF.